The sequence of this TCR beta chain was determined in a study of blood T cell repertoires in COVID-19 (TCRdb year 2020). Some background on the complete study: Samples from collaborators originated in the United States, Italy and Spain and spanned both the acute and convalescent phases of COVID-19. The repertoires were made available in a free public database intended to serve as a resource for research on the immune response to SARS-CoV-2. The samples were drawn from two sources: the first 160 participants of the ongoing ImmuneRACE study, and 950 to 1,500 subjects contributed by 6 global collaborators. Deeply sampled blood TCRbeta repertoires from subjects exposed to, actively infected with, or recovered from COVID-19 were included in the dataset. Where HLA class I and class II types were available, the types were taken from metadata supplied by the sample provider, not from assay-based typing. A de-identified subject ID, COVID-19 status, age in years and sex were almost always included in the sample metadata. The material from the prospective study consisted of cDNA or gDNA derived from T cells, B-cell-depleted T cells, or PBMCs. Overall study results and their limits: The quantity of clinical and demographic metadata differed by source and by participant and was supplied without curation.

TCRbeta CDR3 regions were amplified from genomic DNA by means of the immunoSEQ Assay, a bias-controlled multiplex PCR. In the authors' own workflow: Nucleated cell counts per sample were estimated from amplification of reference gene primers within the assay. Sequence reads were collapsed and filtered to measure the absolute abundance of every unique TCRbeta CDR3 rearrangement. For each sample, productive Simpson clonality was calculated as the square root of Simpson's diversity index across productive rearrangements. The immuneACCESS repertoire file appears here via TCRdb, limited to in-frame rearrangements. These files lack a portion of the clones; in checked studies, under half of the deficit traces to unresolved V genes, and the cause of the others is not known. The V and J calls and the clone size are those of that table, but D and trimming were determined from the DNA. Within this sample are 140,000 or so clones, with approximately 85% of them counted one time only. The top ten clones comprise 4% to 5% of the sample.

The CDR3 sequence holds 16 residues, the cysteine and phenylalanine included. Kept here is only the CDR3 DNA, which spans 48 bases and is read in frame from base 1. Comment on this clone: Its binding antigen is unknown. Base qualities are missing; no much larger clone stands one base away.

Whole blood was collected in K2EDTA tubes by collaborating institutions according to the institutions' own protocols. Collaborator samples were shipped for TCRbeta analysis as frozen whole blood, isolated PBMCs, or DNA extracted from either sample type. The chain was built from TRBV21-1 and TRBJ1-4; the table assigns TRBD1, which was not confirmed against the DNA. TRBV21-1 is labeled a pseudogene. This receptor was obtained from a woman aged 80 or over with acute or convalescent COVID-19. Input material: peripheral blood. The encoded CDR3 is CASSKYRDRGPEKLFF. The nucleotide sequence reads TGTGCCAGCAGCAAATACCGGGACAGGGGACCTGAAAAACTGTTTTTT.